A single sample gave rise to the 20 T cell receptor beta chains below, sequenced in a study of blood T cell repertoires in COVID-19. Some clones are missing from TCRdb's copy, which holds only in-frame ones; the method was immunoSEQ multiplex PCR. The sample has approximately 350,000 clones; less than 90% are singletons. Material for sequencing was PBMCs or T cells enriched from blood (not recorded which). Receptors were obtained from a woman aged 25 to 39 who had recovered from COVID-19.

The chain couples TRBV27 to TRBJ2-1; D remains ambiguous. Trimming shortened V by 6 bases and J by 4 bases, and 4 bases separated the two germline ends. Germline V gives CDR1 MNHEY, CDR2 SMNVEV (reference sequence). CDR3 length: 11 amino acids. The CDR3 spells CASSAYNEQFF. The CDR3 DNA is TGTGCCAGCAGCGCGTACAATGAGCAGTTCTTC.

The rearrangement uses TRBV27 and TRBJ2-7; 9 bases are shared with TRBD1. The germline gives CDR1 MNHEY, CDR2 SMNVEV (reference sequence). This CDR3 is 15 amino acids long. Trimming at V came to 5 bases and at J to 2 bases, leaving 7 bases not matched to a gene. The CDR3 sequence: CASSLRGQGPYEQYF. CDR3 DNA sequence: TGTGCCAGCAGTCTTAGGGGACAGGGACCCTACGAGCAGTACTTC.

The chain joins TRBV4-1 to TRBJ2-1; 13 nucleotides align to TRBD2. This CDR3 comprises 18 residues. Germline trimming cut 3 bases from V and 6 bases from J; bases unmatched to any gene: 11. From germline, CDR1 is MGHRA and CDR2 YSYEKL. CDR3 DNA: TGCGCCAGCAGCCATCGGATCCCGGGACTAGCGGGATTCAATGAGCAGTTCTTC. Protein: CASSHRIPGLAGFNEQFF.

The CDR3: CASRSTGGTYGYTF. The CDR3 region has the DNA TGTGCCAGCAGAAGTACAGGGGGAACTTATGGCTACACCTTC. The chain combines TRBV6-5 with TRBJ1-2, with 8 bases aligning to TRBD1. V lost 6 bases, J lost 5 bases, and 8 bases stayed unmatched. The CDR3 consists of 14 residues. Germline values: CDR1 MNHEY, CDR2 SVGAGI.

The chain is built from TRBV25-1 and TRBJ2-1; 11 bases align to TRBD2. Trimming cost V 3 bases and J 3 bases; bases outside gene matches: 7. The CDR3 extends over 17 amino acids. The V gene's germline CDR1 is MGHDK and CDR2 SYGVNS. This CDR3 reads CASSDRKTSGNYNEQFF. The CDR3 DNA reads TGTGCCAGCAGTGACCGCAAGACTAGCGGGAACTACAATGAGCAGTTCTTC. Together with reference TRBV25-1 and TRBJ2-1, the CDR3 gives the full variable domain: EADIYQTPRYLVIGTGKKITLECSQTMGHDKMYWYQQDPGMELHLIHYSYGVNSTEKGDLSSESTVSRIRTEHFPLTLESARPSHTSQYLCASSDRKTSGNYNEQFFGPGTRLTVL.

The chain combines TRBV7-9 with TRBJ2-7; no clear D gene. Germline V lookup: CDR1 SEHNR, CDR2 FQNEAQ (reference sequence). With 1 base removed from V and 0 bases from J, the gap between germline ends came to 7 bases. CDR3 length: 14 amino acids. The chain's CDR3 is CASSLVQSSYEQYF. The CDR3 coding sequence is TGTGCCAGCAGCTTAGTACAGAGCTCCTACGAGCAGTACTTC.

This clone has more than one count but fewer than ten. The CDR3: CASSPGQVGNQPQHF. CDR3 coding DNA: TGTGCCAGCAGCCCCGGACAGGTCGGCAATCAGCCCCAGCATTTT. The rearrangement links TRBV6-5 to TRBJ1-5; 7 positions agree with TRBD1. Trimming cost V 6 bases and J 2 bases; bases outside gene matches: 7. The CDR3 consists of 15 residues. Germline V lookup: CDR1 MNHEY, CDR2 SVGAGI.

This clone appeared a single time. The rearrangement links TRBV5-5 to TRBJ2-1, with 13 bases lining up with TRBD2. CDR1 and CDR2 (germline): SGHKS, YYEKEE (reference sequence). This CDR3 spans 15 amino acids. The J segment lost 10 bases and the V segment lost 5 bases, leaving 9 bases of the junction unmatched. The CDR3 DNA reads TGTGCCAGCAGGTTCGGACTAGCGGGAGTATGGGAGCAGTTCTTC. Protein: CASRFGLAGVWEQFF.

This chain links TRBV2 with TRBJ1-4, with 7 nucleotides matching TRBD1. In germline, CDR1 is SNHLY, CDR2 FYNNEI. This CDR3 is 14 amino acids long. V shed 3 bases, J shed 8 bases, and the junction held 6 bases outside the gene matches. The DNA for the CDR3 is TGTGCCAGCAGTGATGAGGGGGCTGGAGAAAAACTGTTTTTT. Amino acid sequence: CASSDEGAGEKLFF. Full variable domain (missing parts from reference TRBV2 and TRBJ1-4): EPEVTQTPSHQVTQMGQEVILRCVPISNHLYFYWYRQILGQKVEFLVSFYNNEISEKSEIFDDQFSVERPDGSNFTLKIRSTKLEDSAMYFCASSDEGAGEKLFFGSGTQLSVL.

This chain joins TRBV5-1 and TRBJ1-4; D uncertain. V lost 4 bases and J 3 bases, leaving 10 bases between the germline ends. From germline, CDR1 is SGHRS and CDR2 YFSETQ. The CDR3 runs 14 residues. Here the CDR3 DNA reads TGCGCCAGCAGCCCTCAGTCTTCTAATGAAAAACTGTTTTTT. This encodes CASSPQSSNEKLFF. The whole variable domain, filled in from reference TRBV5-1 and TRBJ1-4, reads KAGVTQTPRYLIKTRGQQVTLSCSPISGHRSVSWYQQTPGQGLQFLFEYFSETQRNKGNFPGRFSGRQFSNSRSEMNVSTLELGDSALYLCASSPQSSNEKLFFGSGTQLSVL.

The rearrangement joins TRBV10-3 to TRBJ1-4; 10 bases fit TRBD1. The CDR3 consists of 17 residues. Germline CDR1 ENHRY, CDR2 SYGVKD. The V and J ends lost 4 bases and 1 base, in that order; junction bases with no gene match: 6. CDR3: CAISGTGGKLTNEKLFF. The CDR3 DNA reads as TGTGCCATCAGTGGGACAGGGGGTAAGTTAACTAATGAAAAACTGTTTTTT.

The rearrangement links TRBV9 to TRBJ2-3; a possible D gene is TRBD1 (6 bases). This CDR3 spans 14 amino acids. Germline CDR1 is SGDLS and CDR2 is YYNGEE. Trimming removed 3 bases at V and 2 bases at J, with 10 bases between. The CDR3 here is CASSAGQSTDTQYF. Here the CDR3 DNA reads TGTGCCAGCAGCGCCGGACAGTCCACAGATACGCAGTATTTT.

The chain is built from TRBV4-2 and TRBJ2-5, with TRBD1 matching over 8 bases. Trimming took 3 bases from V and 5 from J; bases not matched to a gene: 5. The CDR3 contains 14 residues. Germline V gives CDR1 LGHNA, CDR2 YNFKEQ. The CDR3 loop reads CASSHARQGETQYF. The CDR3 region has the DNA TGTGCCAGCAGCCACGCCCGACAGGGGGAGACCCAGTACTTC.

This rearrangement joins TRBV28 to TRBJ1-1, with D possibly TRBD1 on 5 matching bases. Trimming cost V 3 bases and J 4 bases, with 27 bases left between them. Germline assignment: CDR1 MDHEN and CDR2 SYDVKM. The CDR3 totals 19 residues. The CDR3 reads CASSFPWIGGSYLPTEAFF. As DNA, the CDR3 is TGTGCCAGCAGTTTCCCTTGGATCGGGGGATCATACCTCCCCACTGAAGCTTTCTTT.

This clone has a handful of counts. The rearrangement links TRBV3-1 (or the pseudogene TRBV3-2) to TRBJ2-3, with unresolved D. The CDR3 sequence is 17 residues long. Trimming shortened V by 0 bases and J by 0 bases, and 13 bases separated the two germline ends. Germline CDR1 and CDR2: LGHDT and YNNKEL (reference sequence). CDR3 protein: CASSQDLGPISTDTQYF. As DNA, the CDR3 is TGTGCCAGCAGCCAAGATCTAGGTCCCATTAGCACAGATACGCAGTATTTT.

The CDR3 DNA reads as TGTGCCAGCAGCTTACCTAGCGGGGGTAGTACAGATACGCAGTATTTT. Encoded protein: CASSLPSGGSTDTQYF. The chain employs TRBV7-9 and TRBJ2-3; 10 positions agree with TRBD2. The CDR3 loop spans 16 amino acids. J lost 3 bases, V lost 2 bases, and 5 bases had no gene match. Germline CDR1 is SEHNR and CDR2 is FQNEAQ (reference sequence). The variable domain in full, with the rest retrieved from reference TRBV7-9 and TRBJ2-3, is DTGVSQNPRHKITKRGQNVTFRCDPISEHNRLYWYRQTLGQGPEFLTYFQNEAQLEKSRLLSDRFSAERPKGSFSTLEIQRTEQGDSAMYLCASSLPSGGSTDTQYFGPGTRLTVL.

This clone occurred once. The J gene is TRBJ1-5, the V gene TRBV21-1; TRBD1, the D gene given by the table, was not confirmed from the DNA. TRBV21-1 is a recognized pseudogene. The CDR3 sequence is 12 residues long. The CDR3 coding sequence is TGTGCCAGCAGGGACACCCATCAGCCCCAGCATTTT. This sequence encodes CASRDTHQPQHF.

The rearrangement uses TRBV6-5 and TRBJ1-3; 7 bases agree with TRBD1. This CDR3 is 12 amino acids long. CDR1 and CDR2 from the germline V gene are MNHEY and SVGAGI. Here the CDR3 DNA reads TGTGCTGCAGGGGGAAGTGGAAACACCATATATTTT. Its translation: CAAGGSGNTIYF.

The genes are TRBV7-8 and TRBJ1-1, with 7 bases aligning to TRBD1. V lost 2 bases to trimming and J lost 3 bases; unmatched junction nucleotides: 3. CDR3 length: 14 amino acids. Per germline, CDR1 SGHVS and CDR2 FQNEAQ. CDR3 in DNA: TGTGCCAGCAGCTTATCAGGGGGGTACACTGAAGCTTTCTTT. It encodes CASSLSGGYTEAFF.

This chain links TRBV5-1 with TRBJ1-2, with 10 positions matching TRBD1. Trimming at V came to 4 bases and at J to 4 bases, leaving 7 bases not matched to a gene. The CDR3 consists of 15 residues. Germline V lookup: CDR1 SGHRS, CDR2 YFSETQ. CDR3 protein: CASSLAGDRGYGYTF. Written as DNA, the CDR3 is TGCGCCAGCAGCCTGGCGGGGGACAGGGGCTATGGCTACACCTTC.